The clone carrying this TCR beta chain was found once. Its specificity is not known. The sample belongs to a study of T cell repertoires in cytomegalovirus infection. TCRdb analysed the reads with MiXCR anew, one entry per CDR3 protein. The table includes about 740,000 distinct CDR3 sequences, 33% detected once. The V gene lost 5 bases and the J gene lost 5 bases, with 9 bases spanning the gap. This CDR3 has 12 amino acids. The germline V gene has CDR1 SQVTM and CDR2 ANQGSEA. The chain has TRBV29-1 and TRBJ1-4; D gene ambiguous. This material consisted of cultured PBMCs, taken from culture after CMV antigen stimulation. The receptor was derived from a human donor in good health (CMV status not recorded). Some clones in this sample may be carry-over from other donors' samples. The chain's CDR3 is CSVISGNEKLFF. CDR3 in DNA: TGCAGCGTTATATCCGGGAATGAAAAACTGTTTTTT.